The 14 T cell receptor beta chains below all came from one sample that was sequenced in a study of CD8 T cells in ankylosing spondylitis (dated by TCRdb to about 2017). Libraries were constructed by 5' RACE. The instrument was an Illumina HiSeq 2500. Clones were called with MiXCR by TCRdb after fastp trimmed the public reads at Q25, and only in-frame beta chains were retained. CDR3 protein sequences are deduplicated, and each keeps its most common genes and DNA. The sample contains over 95,000 distinct CDR3 sequences, roughly 8.3% of them found a single time. 9.9% of the sample is taken by the ten largest. The sample consisted of blood, either unsorted or a sorted T cell fraction (not recorded which). These receptor sequences come from a male donor with ankylosing spondylitis or in good health (not recorded which).

This clonotype was observed at least ten times. The chain is built from TRBV5-1 and TRBJ2-7, with D hard to call. Deletions cut 0 bases from V and 5 bases from J, with 3 bases between. CDR3 size: 11 residues. CDR1 SGHRS and CDR2 YFSETQ come from the germline V gene. The CDR3: CASSLDHEQYF. CDR3 nucleotide sequence: TGCGCCAGCAGCTTGGATCACGAGCAGTACTTC.

This clonotype was observed at least ten times. The chain employs TRBV20-1 and TRBJ2-7; D possibly corresponds to TRBD2 (5 bases). From germline, CDR1 is DFQATT and CDR2 SNEGSKA (reference sequence). The CDR3 is 15 amino acids. V lost 1 base, J lost 0 bases, and 13 bases lay in between. Here the CDR3 DNA reads TGCAGTGCTAGAGCAAGAAGCGGAAACTCCTACGAGCAGTACTTC. This translates into CSARARSGNSYEQYF.

This clonotype is termed medium-sized. The chain joins TRBV5-1 to TRBJ2-7; TRBD1 might be the D (5 bases). The germline V gene encodes CDR1 SGHRS and CDR2 YFSETQ. The CDR3 runs to 11 residues. The V gene lost 7 bases and the J gene lost 7 bases, with 12 bases spanning the gap. CDR3: CASQGSGEQYF. As DNA, the CDR3 is TGCGCCAGCCAGGGCTCCGGGGAGCAGTACTTC.

This clonotype has a count of ten or more. V usage is TRBV5-1 and J usage is TRBJ2-1, with 9 nucleotides matching TRBD1. The V gene end was trimmed by 3 bases and the J gene end by 1 base; junction bases not matched to a gene: 8. Germline CDR1 SGHRS, CDR2 YFSETQ. The length of the CDR3 is 17 residues. The CDR3 nucleotides read TGCGCCAGCAGCTCGAACAGGGGGCTTAGGTCCTACAATGAGCAGTTCTTC. Translation gives CASSSNRGLRSYNEQFF.

The table lists this clonotype with many counts. The chain combines TRBV19 with TRBJ2-6; D remains unclear. The V and J ends lost 1 base and 1 base respectively, with 2 bases between them. Germline V CDR1 and CDR2: LNHDA, SQIVND (reference sequence). The CDR3 loop spans 14 amino acids. For the CDR3, the DNA is TGTGCCAGTAGTATAGCTTCTGGGGCCAACGTCCTGACTTTC. The encoded protein is CASSIASGANVLTF.

This clonotype was seen ten or more times. The chain has TRBV4-3 and TRBJ1-1, with D tentatively TRBD1 (5 bases). Germline CDR1 is LGHNA and CDR2 is YSLEER. Trimming pared 4 bases from V and 1 base from J, leaving 10 bases between. This CDR3 comprises 14 residues. The CDR3 nucleotides read TGCGCCAGCAGCCTATCTGGGACGAACACTGAAGCTTTCTTT. Protein sequence: CASSLSGTNTEAFF.

CDR3 bases: TGTGCCAGCAGCTTAGCTGGGACAGGGTGGGGCAATTCACCCCTCCACTTT. It is translated as CASSLAGTGWGNSPLHF. The chain couples TRBV7-2 to TRBJ1-6, with 9 bases lining up with TRBD1. CDR3 length: 17 amino acids. The germline gives CDR1 SGHTA, CDR2 FQGNSA. V was pared by 0 bases and J by 7 bases, with 7 bases of the junction left unmatched.

The chain combines TRBV6-2 or TRBV6-3 with TRBJ2-1; 7 nucleotides match TRBD1. Germline V CDR1 and CDR2: MNHEY, SVGEGT. The CDR3 is 15 residues long. Losses at the gene ends were 6 bases for V and 1 base for J; bases not matched to a gene: 6. DNA of the CDR3: TGTGCCAGCAGCCTTACAGGGGCATCCTACAATGAGCAGTTCTTC. Translating gives CASSLTGASYNEQFF.

This clonotype was picked up many times. The rearrangement uses TRBV6-1 and TRBJ2-4; D may be TRBD1 (6 bases). This CDR3 spans 17 amino acids. V lost 6 bases and J lost 2, with 20 bases in between. Germline V CDR1 and CDR2: MNHNS, SASEGT. The CDR3 nucleotides read TGTGCCAGCAGGCAAGGCGACAGGCTCGTCCCCAAAAACATTCAGTACTTC. This sequence encodes CASRQGDRLVPKNIQYF.

This clonotype was recorded a few times. The chain is built from TRBV6-1 and TRBJ1-5; no clear D. Germline V CDR1 and CDR2: MNHNS, SASEGT. This CDR3 has 15 amino acids. Trimming stripped 7 bases from V and 1 base from J, with 14 bases between. The CDR3 DNA sequence: TGTGCCAGCATGGGCCCATGGGCGAGCAATCAGCCCCAGCATTTT. This codes for CASMGPWASNQPQHF.

With regard to this clonotype: A much larger clone lies a single base off, so this may be a read error. The J gene is TRBJ1-1, the V gene TRBV20-1, with 10 positions matching TRBD1. The trim removed 8 bases at V and 5 bases at J, leaving 11 bases unmatched. Germline V CDR1 and CDR2: DFQATT, SNEGSKA (reference sequence). This CDR3 region has 14 residues. In DNA form, the CDR3 reads TGCAGTACACAGACAGGGGGCGCTGATACTGAAGCTTTCTTT. As protein: CSTQTGGADTEAFF.

This clonotype was picked up many times. The chain combines TRBV6-1 with TRBJ2-5; 8 positions match TRBD1. The J segment lost 5 bases and the V segment lost 5 bases, leaving 10 bases of the junction unmatched. The CDR3 loop spans 15 amino acids. Germline loops: CDR1 MNHNS, CDR2 SASEGT. The CDR3 DNA is TGTGCCAGCAGTAGCCTAGGACAGGGTTTGGAGACCCAGTACTTC. Protein sequence: CASSSLGQGLETQYF.

This clonotype occurred many times. The chain combines TRBV12-3 or TRBV12-4 with TRBJ2-7; the D is unclear. The CDR3 runs 13 residues. Trimming stripped 5 bases from V and 7 bases from J, with 15 bases between. CDR3: CASSPTTSWEQYF. The CDR3 DNA reads TGTGCCAGCAGTCCTACAACCTCCTGGGAGCAGTACTTC.

This clonotype was picked up one time. This may stem from a read error, because a much larger clone lies one nucleotide away. This chain links TRBV3-1 with TRBJ2-7; 9 bases match TRBD1. The CDR3 runs to 13 residues. CDR1 and CDR2 from the germline V gene are LGHDT and YNNKEL (reference sequence). The CDR3: CANSRDRVNEQYF. The CDR3, as DNA: TGTGCCAACAGCCGGGACAGGGTAAACGAGCAGTACTTC.